This T cell receptor (beta chain) was sequenced for a study of beta chain features in type 1 diabetes. The overall study: All of the samples together had 107,917,701 sorted cells examined.

Concerning this clone: Its antigen is currently unknown.

The CDR3 sequence is 13 residues long. With 1 base removed from V and 2 bases from J, the gap between germline ends came to 6 bases. CDR1 GTSNPN and CDR2 SVGIG come from the germline V gene (reference sequence). The sequenced template was cDNA made from the entire isolated RNA. Assay: immunoSEQ multiplex PCR; the TCRdb copy retains only in-frame clones and omits some. The table has about 320,000 clones, roughly 15% seen once. Overall study findings and caveats: TCRB CDR3s from Type 1 diabetes patients were moderately but significantly shorter in all four CD4+ subsets. The VDJ junctions of type 1 diabetes patients carried fewer insertions and more deletions.

Cells sorted by CD45RO/CCR7/CD25/CD127/CD95/CD27 comprised CD4+ naive, central memory, regulatory and stem cell-like memory cells. Sequencing was carried out using central memory CD4+ T cells from blood. The J gene is TRBJ1-5, the V gene TRBV30; unclear D gene. This TCR was recovered from a man aged 30 to 39 in good health. The CDR3 reads CAWSAGGNQPQHF. The CDR3 DNA reads as TGTGCCTGGAGTGCCGGGGGCAATCAGCCCCAGCATTTT.